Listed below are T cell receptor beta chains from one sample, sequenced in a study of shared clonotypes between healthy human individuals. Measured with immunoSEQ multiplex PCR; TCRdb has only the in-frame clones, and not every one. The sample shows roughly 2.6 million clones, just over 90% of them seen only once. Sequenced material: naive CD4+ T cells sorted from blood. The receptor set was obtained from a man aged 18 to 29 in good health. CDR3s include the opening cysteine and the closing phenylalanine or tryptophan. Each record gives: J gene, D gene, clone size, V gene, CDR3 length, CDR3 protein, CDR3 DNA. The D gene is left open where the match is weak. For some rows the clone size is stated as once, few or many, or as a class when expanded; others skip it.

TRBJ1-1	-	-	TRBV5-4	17	CASSPYLGGRLSTEAFF	TGTGCCAGCAGCCCCTATTTAGGGGGGCGATTGAGCACTGAAGCTTTCTTT
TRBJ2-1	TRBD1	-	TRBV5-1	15	CASSARTGRQDEQFF	TGCGCCAGCAGCGCCCGGACAGGGAGACAGGACGAGCAGTTCTTC
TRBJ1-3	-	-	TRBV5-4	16	CASSLAPSDSGNTIYF	TGTGCCAGCAGCTTGGCCCCGTCAGACTCTGGAAACACCATATATTTT
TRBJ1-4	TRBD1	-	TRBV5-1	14	CASSFGTGYEKLFF	TGCGCCAGCAGCTTCGGGACAGGATATGAAAAACTGTTTTTT
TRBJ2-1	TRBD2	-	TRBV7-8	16	CASSFNELAGGQEQFF	TGTGCCAGCAGCTTCAACGAACTAGCGGGGGGGCAAGAGCAGTTCTTC
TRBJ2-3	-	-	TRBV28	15	CASSLGGGRPDTQYF	TGTGCCAGCAGTTTAGGGGGGGGCAGACCAGATACGCAGTATTTT
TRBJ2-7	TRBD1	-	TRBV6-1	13	CASSVTGFYEQYF	TGTGCCAGCAGTGTGACAGGGTTCTACGAGCAGTACTTC
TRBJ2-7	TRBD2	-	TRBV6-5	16	CASSYGVGGSSYEQYF	TGTGCCAGCAGTTATGGGGTTGGCGGGAGCTCCTACGAGCAGTACTTC
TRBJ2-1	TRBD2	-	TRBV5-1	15	CASSIGTSGSNEQFF	TGCGCCAGCAGCATCGGGACTAGCGGTAGTAATGAGCAGTTCTTC
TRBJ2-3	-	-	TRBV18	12	CASSHDPDTQYF	TGTGCCAGCTCACATGATCCAGATACGCAGTATTTT
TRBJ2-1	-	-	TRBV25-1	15	CASSEAGFAYNEQFF	TGTGCCAGCAGTGAAGCAGGGTTCGCCTACAATGAGCAGTTCTTC
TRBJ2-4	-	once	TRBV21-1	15	CASSKETARGNIQYF	TGTGCCAGCAGCAAAGAAACAGCCAGGGGAAACATTCAGTACTTC
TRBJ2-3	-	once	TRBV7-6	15	CASSLDQGSTDTQYF	TGTGCCAGCAGCTTAGATCAGGGTAGCACAGATACGCAGTATTTT
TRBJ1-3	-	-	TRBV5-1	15	CASSVSPSSGNTIYF	TGCGCCAGCAGCGTTTCACCGAGCTCTGGAAACACCATATATTTT
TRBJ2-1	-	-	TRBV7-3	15	CASSFSRASYNEQFF	TGTGCCAGCAGCTTCTCCCGGGCCTCCTACAATGAGCAGTTCTTC
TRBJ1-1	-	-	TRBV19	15	CASSIEGATNTEAFF	TGTGCCAGTAGTATAGAGGGGGCCACGAACACTGAAGCTTTCTTT
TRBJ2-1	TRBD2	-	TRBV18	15	CASSPASGGAREQFF	TGTGCCAGCTCACCTGCTAGCGGGGGGGCCAGGGAGCAGTTCTTC
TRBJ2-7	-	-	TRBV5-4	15	CASSSSVDRLYEQYF	TGTGCCAGCAGCTCCAGTGTGGACAGACTCTACGAGCAGTACTTC
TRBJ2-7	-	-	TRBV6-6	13	CASSYRGSYEQYF	TGTGCCAGCAGTTACCGGGGATCCTACGAGCAGTACTTC
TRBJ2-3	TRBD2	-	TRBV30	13	CASAGVWADTQYF	TGTGCCTCGGCGGGAGTTTGGGCAGATACGCAGTATTTT
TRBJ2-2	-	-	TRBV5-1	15	CASSFLQANTGELFF	TGCGCCAGCAGCTTTTTGCAAGCGAACACCGGGGAGCTGTTTTTT
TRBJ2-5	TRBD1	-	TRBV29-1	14	CSVKPWTGTETQYF	TGCAGCGTCAAACCCTGGACAGGGACGGAGACCCAGTACTTC
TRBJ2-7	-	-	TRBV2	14	CASSHRYITYEQYF	TGTGCCAGCAGCCACAGGTACATCACCTACGAGCAGTACTTC
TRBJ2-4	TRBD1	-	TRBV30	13	CAWSVQGGNIQYF	TGTGCCTGGAGTGTACAGGGGGGAAACATTCAGTACTTC
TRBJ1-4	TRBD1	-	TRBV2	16	CASSGGDREANEKLFF	TGTGCCAGCAGTGGAGGGGACAGGGAGGCAAATGAAAAACTGTTTTTT
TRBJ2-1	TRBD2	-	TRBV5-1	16	CASSLPTSGTYNEQFF	TGCGCCAGCAGTCTACCCACTAGCGGCACCTACAATGAGCAGTTCTTC
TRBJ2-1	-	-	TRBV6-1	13	CASSEGPGYEQFF	TGTGCCAGCAGTGAAGGTCCCGGGTATGAGCAGTTCTTC
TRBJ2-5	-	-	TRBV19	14	CASSRQLAGETQYF	TGTGCCAGTAGCCGACAGCTAGCAGGAGAGACCCAGTACTTC
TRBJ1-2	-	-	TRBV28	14	CASSLIRDTYGYTF	TGTGCCAGCAGTCTGATCCGGGACACCTATGGCTACACCTTC
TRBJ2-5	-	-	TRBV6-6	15	CASSYQTSLQETQYF	TGTGCCAGCAGTTACCAAACTAGTCTCCAAGAGACCCAGTACTTC
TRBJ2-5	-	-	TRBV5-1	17	CASSPPITRGLRETQYF	TGCGCCAGCAGCCCCCCCATTACCCGGGGGCTAAGGGAGACCCAGTACTTC
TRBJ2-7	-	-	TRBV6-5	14	CASTPGTRNYEQYF	TGTGCCAGCACCCCCGGCACTAGGAACTACGAGCAGTACTTC
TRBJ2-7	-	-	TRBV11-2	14	CASSSGTSSYEQYF	TGTGCCAGCAGTTCCGGGACAAGCTCCTACGAGCAGTACTTC
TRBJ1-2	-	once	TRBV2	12	CASSGARGGYTF	TGTGCCAGCAGTGGGGCCAGGGGTGGCTACACCTTC
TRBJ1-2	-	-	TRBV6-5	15	CASSYGQTSNYGYTF	TGTGCCAGCAGTTATGGGCAGACTTCTAACTATGGCTACACCTTC